This TCR beta chain was recovered during a study of T cells in Graves' hyperthyroidism and ophthalmopathy. Participants, patients aged 18 to 65, had newly diagnosed hyperthyroidism with a duration under 2 months. Pregnant or lactating patients were excluded, as were those with uncontrolled infection or other autoimmune disease. The authors obtained PBMCs from about 9 ml of fresh peripheral blood. The germline V gene has CDR1 SGHKS and CDR2 YYEKEE (reference sequence). V was shortened by 0 bases and J by 6 bases, with 10 bases between the two germline ends. This CDR3 contains 14 residues. Study outcomes and limitations: Peripheral blood also featured most of the thyroid clonotypes expanded above 0.001.

RNA transcripts provided the source from which TCR beta CDR3 regions were amplified. HTBI primers drove first-round RT-PCR of the TCR CDR3. TCRdb independently ran MiXCR on the multiplex PCR reads; one entry per CDR3 protein. Of about 420,000 distinct CDR3 sequences in the sample, more than 15% were seen once. This clonotype was counted ten times or more. Its specificity is unknown. The receptor comes from a woman younger than 30 with Graves' hyperthyroidism. Sequenced material: blood. V is TRBV5-5 and J is TRBJ1-5, with unresolved D. DNA for the CDR3: TGTGCCAGCAGCTTGGTGGTACGGGGTCAGCCCCAGCATTTT. Amino acids: CASSLVVRGQPQHF.